This TCR beta chain comes out of a study of cytomegalovirus exposure and HLA in healthy donors. V was trimmed by 0 bases and J by 5 bases, leaving 14 bases between them. Germline V gives CDR1 SGDLS, CDR2 YYNGEE. This CDR3 is 15 amino acids long. Use of 60 Vbeta and 13 Jbeta primers characterized the PCR. The method was immunoSEQ multiplex PCR; TCRdb's version includes in-frame clones alone and lacks a portion of them. The sample records about 140,000 clones, around 72% being singletons. The chain carries TRBV9 and TRBJ2-5, with D possibly matching TRBD2 (5 bases). This TCR was sampled from a woman between 40 and 55 years old in good health and CMV-seronegative. What was sequenced was PBMCs. CDR3 DNA sequence: TGTGCCAGCAGCGTAGATAGTAGCTCGGGGGAGACCCAGTACTTC. It is translated as CASSVDSSSGETQYF.